Below are 10 T cell receptor beta chains sequenced from a single sample in a study of beta chain features in type 1 diabetes listed by TCRdb under 2018. Library preparation used the immunoSEQ multiplex PCR assay. The entire amount of isolated RNA was reverse transcribed using the High Capacity cDNA Reverse Transcription Kit, so the sequenced TCRB transcripts were expressed ones. TCRdb limited this immuneACCESS table to in-frame rearrangements with V and J called. A share of clones is missing; checked studies link under half to unresolved V genes, and the rest is unexplained. Counted in this sample were 150,000 or so clones; approximately 8.4% of them appeared once. Clones ranked in the top ten supply 2.3% of the sample. Sequenced input: central memory CD4+ T cells from blood. These receptors were obtained from a woman in her late teens or twenties in good health.

The chain has TRBV10-3 and TRBJ2-7; perhaps TRBD2 as D (6 bases). V gave up 10 bases and J gave up 3 bases, with 16 bases separating them. Germline V gives CDR1 ENHRY, CDR2 SYGVKD. The CDR3 is 13 residues long. CDR3 sequence: CATQEGPFYEQYF. CDR3 DNA sequence: TGTGCCACCCAGGAGGGGCCCTTCTACGAGCAGTACTTC.

This clone was observed a handful of times. The V call is TRBV7-9, the J call TRBJ1-4; 7 nucleotides align to TRBD1. After removal of 3 bases from V and 15 bases from J, the junction contained 10 bases not matched to a gene. Germline values: CDR1 SEHNR, CDR2 FQNEAQ (reference sequence). CDR3 length: 13 residues. The chain's CDR3 is CASSLQRQGTLFF. In DNA form, the CDR3 reads TGTGCCAGCAGCTTGCAGAGACAGGGAACCTTGTTTTTT.

Only a few counts were recorded for this clone. The V and J genes are TRBV30 and TRBJ1-1; possible D gene TRBD1, 5 bases. V lost 0 bases, J lost 1 base, and 6 bases lay in between. CDR3 length equals 13 residues. Germline V gene lookup returns CDR1 GTSNPN and CDR2 SVGIG (reference sequence). The CDR3 reads CAWSVQANTEAFF. CDR3 nucleotide sequence: TGTGCCTGGAGTGTACAGGCGAACACTGAAGCTTTCTTT. The whole variable domain, remainder taken from reference TRBV30 and TRBJ1-1, is SQTIHQWPATLVQPVGSPLSLECTVEGTSNPNLYWYRQAAGRGLQLLFYSVGIGQISSEVPQNLSASRPQDRQFILSSKKLLLSDSGFYLCAWSVQANTEAFFGQGTRLTVV.

V and J are TRBV2 and TRBJ1-1; no firm D call. Germline CDR1 and CDR2: SNHLY and FYNNEI. The CDR3 is 14 amino acids. Trimming shortened V by 5 bases and J by 4 bases, and 14 bases separated the two germline ends. CDR3 nucleotides: TGTGCCAGCAGTAAGGGTGTGCGGGTCACTGAAGCTTTCTTT. Encoded protein: CASSKGVRVTEAFF.

This clone was seen a few times. The rearrangement links TRBV19 to TRBJ2-7; 7 bases map to TRBD1. The CDR3 contains 14 residues. CDR1 and CDR2 (germline): LNHDA, SQIVND (reference sequence). The V segment lost 6 bases and the J segment 0 bases; nucleotides outside the gene matches: 5. This CDR3 reads CASRLDRSSYEQYF. CDR3 coding DNA: TGTGCCAGTAGGCTGGACAGGTCCTCCTACGAGCAGTACTTC.

CDR3 DNA: TGTGCCAGCAGTTTACGCCCCCGGGACTCCAATGAGCAGTTCTTC. This encodes CASSLRPRDSNEQFF. The chain is built from TRBV27 and TRBJ2-1, with D maybe TRBD2 (6 bases). Germline assignment: CDR1 MNHEY and CDR2 SMNVEV (reference sequence). The CDR3 runs 15 residues. Trimming removed 2 bases from V and 6 bases from J, with 14 bases in between.

This clone was counted only a few times. V and J are TRBV9 and TRBJ1-2, with a possible D match to TRBD1 (6 bases). CDR3 length: 14 amino acids. Germline V gene sequence: CDR1 SGDLS, CDR2 YYNGEE. The V end lost 0 bases, the J end lost 7 bases, and 13 bases lay between the germline ends. The CDR3 here is CASSVASGVGGYTF. As DNA, the CDR3 is TGTGCCAGCAGCGTAGCGTCAGGGGTAGGTGGCTACACCTTC.

This clone was observed a few times. This chain joins TRBV9 and TRBJ1-6; 11 bases are a match to TRBD1. Germline V gives CDR1 SGDLS, CDR2 YYNGEE. The V gene end was trimmed by 4 bases and the J gene end by 6 bases; junction bases not matched to a gene: 6. This CDR3 spans 16 amino acids. The CDR3 loop is CASSTGTGGSNSPLHF. The CDR3 bases are TGTGCCAGCAGCACCGGGACAGGGGGGAGTAATTCACCCCTCCACTTT.

CDR3 sequence: CAISEGGPKETQYF. DNA of the CDR3: TGTGCCATCAGTGAGGGCGGCCCAAAAGAGACCCAGTACTTC. V usage is TRBV10-3 and J usage is TRBJ2-5; D is ambiguous. Trimming took 2 bases from V and 3 from J, leaving 10 bases between them. The CDR3 is 14 amino acids. CDR1 is ENHRY and CDR2 is SYGVKD in the germline V gene.

The CDR3: CASSLVGRAFYNEQFF. The DNA for the CDR3 is TGTGCCAGCAGCTTAGTAGGGAGGGCCTTCTACAATGAGCAGTTCTTC. The chain has TRBV11-3 and TRBJ2-1; 7 bases agree with TRBD2. With V trimmed by 1 base and J by 3 bases, 6 bases remained unmatched. CDR3 length equals 16 residues. Germline V lookup: CDR1 SGHNT, CDR2 YENEEA.